This T cell receptor beta chain was identified in a study of cytotoxic CD8 clonotypes in ibrutinib-treated CLL. The CDR3 loop spans 12 amino acids. Looked up from germline, CDR1 is SNHLY and CDR2 is FYNNEI. Between the trimmed V and J ends, which lost 7 bases and 4 bases, there was a span of 11 bases. Generated by immunoSEQ multiplex PCR, the TCRdb table keeps only in-frame clones and is missing some. The sample includes approximately 320,000 clones, about 64% of them seen just once. The rearrangement uses TRBV2 and TRBJ2-7; D remains ambiguous. This specimen was PBMCs, taken after 36 months of ibrutinib treatment. The receptor's source is a human donor with chronic lymphocytic leukemia. The CDR3 spells CASIGKRYEQYF. CDR3 coding DNA: TGTGCCAGCATAGGAAAACGTTACGAGCAGTACTTC.